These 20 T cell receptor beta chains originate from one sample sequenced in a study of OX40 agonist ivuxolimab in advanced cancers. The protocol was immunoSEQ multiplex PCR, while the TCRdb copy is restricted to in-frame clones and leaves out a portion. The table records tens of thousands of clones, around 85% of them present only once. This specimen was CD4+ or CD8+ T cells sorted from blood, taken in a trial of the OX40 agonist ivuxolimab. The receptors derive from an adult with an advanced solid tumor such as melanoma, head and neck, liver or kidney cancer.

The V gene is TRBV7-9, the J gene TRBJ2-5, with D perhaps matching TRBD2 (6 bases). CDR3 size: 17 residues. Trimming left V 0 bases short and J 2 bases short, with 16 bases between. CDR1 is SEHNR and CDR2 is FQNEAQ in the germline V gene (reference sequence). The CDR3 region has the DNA TGTGCCAGCAGCTTAGCAATAGGGAGGACGTTTCAAGAGACCCAGTACTTC. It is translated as CASSLAIGRTFQETQYF.

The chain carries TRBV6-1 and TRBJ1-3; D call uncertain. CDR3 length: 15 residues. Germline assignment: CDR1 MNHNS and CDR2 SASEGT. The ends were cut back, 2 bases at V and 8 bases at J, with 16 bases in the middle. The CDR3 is CASSELVGIQDTIYF. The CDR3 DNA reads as TGTGCCAGCAGTGAATTGGTGGGGATCCAGGACACCATATATTTT.

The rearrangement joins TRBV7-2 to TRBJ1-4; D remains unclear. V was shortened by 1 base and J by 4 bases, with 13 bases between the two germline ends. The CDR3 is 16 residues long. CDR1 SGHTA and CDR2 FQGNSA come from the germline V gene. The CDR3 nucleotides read TGTGCCAGCAGCTTAGGTCCGCGTCTCCTTAATGAAAAACTGTTTTTT. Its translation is CASSLGPRLLNEKLFF.

CDR3 region: CASSPDRGVKYF. In DNA, the CDR3 is TGTGCCAGCAGTCCCGACAGGGGGGTAAAGTACTTC. J is TRBJ2-7 and V is TRBV6-5, with TRBD1 matching 9 bases. Germline CDR1 reads MNHEY; CDR2 reads SVGAGI. This CDR3 contains 12 residues. Trimming at V came to 5 bases and at J to 11 bases, leaving 7 bases not matched to a gene.

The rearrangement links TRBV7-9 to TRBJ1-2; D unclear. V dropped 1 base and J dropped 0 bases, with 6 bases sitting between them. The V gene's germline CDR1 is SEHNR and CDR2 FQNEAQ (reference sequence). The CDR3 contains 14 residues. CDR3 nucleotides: TGTGCCAGCAGCTTAGGTTACACTAACTATGGCTACACCTTC. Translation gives CASSLGYTNYGYTF.

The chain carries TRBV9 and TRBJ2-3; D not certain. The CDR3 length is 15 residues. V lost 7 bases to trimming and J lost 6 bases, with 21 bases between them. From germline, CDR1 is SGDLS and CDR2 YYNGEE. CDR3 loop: CASGPPASVSDTQYF. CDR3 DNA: TGTGCCAGCGGACCCCCTGCGAGCGTCTCGGATACGCAGTATTTT.

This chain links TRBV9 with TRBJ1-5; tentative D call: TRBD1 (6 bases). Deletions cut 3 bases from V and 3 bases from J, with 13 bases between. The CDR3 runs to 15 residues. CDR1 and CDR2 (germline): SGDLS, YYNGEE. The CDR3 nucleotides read TGTGCCAGCAGCGCGAGTGGGGACATCAATCAGCCCCAGCATTTT. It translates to CASSASGDINQPQHF.

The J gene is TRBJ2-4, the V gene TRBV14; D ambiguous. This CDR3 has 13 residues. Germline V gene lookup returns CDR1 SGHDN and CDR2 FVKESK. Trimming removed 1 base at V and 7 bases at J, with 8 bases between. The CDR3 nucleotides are TGTGCCAGCAGCCAAGCTTCGGTTAACATTCAGTACTTC. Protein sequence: CASSQASVNIQYF.

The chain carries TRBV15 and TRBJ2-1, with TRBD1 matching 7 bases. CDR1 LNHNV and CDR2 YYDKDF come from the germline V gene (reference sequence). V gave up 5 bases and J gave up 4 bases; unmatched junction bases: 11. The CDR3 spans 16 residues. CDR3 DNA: TGTGCCACCAGCGAAAATACAGGGGTTGGGTACAATGAGCAGTTCTTC. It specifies CATSENTGVGYNEQFF. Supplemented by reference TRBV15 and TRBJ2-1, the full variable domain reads DAMVIQNPRYQVTQFGKPVTLSCSQTLNHNVMYWYQQKSSQAPKLLFHYYDKDFNNEADTPDNFQSRRPNTSFCFLDIRSPGLGDTAMYLCATSENTGVGYNEQFFGPGTRLTVL.

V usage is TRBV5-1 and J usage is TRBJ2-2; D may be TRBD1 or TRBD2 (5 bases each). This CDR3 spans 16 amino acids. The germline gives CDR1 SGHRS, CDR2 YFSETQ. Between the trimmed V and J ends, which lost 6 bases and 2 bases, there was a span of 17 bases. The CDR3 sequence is CASIRDGAPNTGELFF. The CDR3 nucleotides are TGCGCCAGCATCCGGGACGGCGCCCCTAACACCGGGGAGCTGTTTTTT.

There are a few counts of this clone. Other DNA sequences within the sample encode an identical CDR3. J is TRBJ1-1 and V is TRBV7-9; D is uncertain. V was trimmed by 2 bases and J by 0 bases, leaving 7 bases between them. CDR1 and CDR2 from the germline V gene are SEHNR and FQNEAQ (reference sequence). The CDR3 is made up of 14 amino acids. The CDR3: CASSLLGLNTEAFF. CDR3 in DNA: TGTGCCAGCAGCTTACTCGGACTGAACACTGAAGCTTTCTTT.

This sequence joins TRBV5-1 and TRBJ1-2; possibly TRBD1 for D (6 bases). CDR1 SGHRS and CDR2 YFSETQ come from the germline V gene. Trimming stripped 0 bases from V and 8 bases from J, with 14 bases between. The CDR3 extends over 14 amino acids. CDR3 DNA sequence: TGCGCCAGCAGCTTGGCCGAAGGGGGAGGGGGCTACACCTTC. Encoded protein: CASSLAEGGGGYTF.

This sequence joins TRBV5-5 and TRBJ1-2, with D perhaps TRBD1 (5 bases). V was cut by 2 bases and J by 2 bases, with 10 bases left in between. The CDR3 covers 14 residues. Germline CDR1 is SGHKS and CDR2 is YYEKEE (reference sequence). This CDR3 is CASSLKTGNYGYTF. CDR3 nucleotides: TGTGCCAGCAGCTTAAAAACAGGAAACTATGGCTACACCTTC.

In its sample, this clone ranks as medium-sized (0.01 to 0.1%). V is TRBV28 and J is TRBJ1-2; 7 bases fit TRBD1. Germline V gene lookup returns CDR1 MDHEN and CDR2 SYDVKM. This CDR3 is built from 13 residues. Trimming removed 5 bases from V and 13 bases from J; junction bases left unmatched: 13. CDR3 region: CASSPGTAEGVTF. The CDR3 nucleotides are TGTGCCAGCAGTCCTGGGACAGCGGAGGGGGTCACCTTC.

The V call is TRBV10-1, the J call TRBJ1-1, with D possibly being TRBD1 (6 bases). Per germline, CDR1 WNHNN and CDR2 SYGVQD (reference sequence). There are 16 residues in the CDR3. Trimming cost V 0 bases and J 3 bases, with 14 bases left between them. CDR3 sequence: CASSESSGGRDTEAFF. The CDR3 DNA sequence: TGCGCCAGCAGTGAGTCGAGCGGGGGGCGAGACACTGAAGCTTTCTTT.

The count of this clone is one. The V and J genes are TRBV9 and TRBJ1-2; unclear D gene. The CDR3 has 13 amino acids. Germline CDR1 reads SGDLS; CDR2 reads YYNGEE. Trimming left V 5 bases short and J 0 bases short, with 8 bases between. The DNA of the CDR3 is TGTGCCAGCAGTATAAAAGCTAACTATGGCTACACCTTC. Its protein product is CASSIKANYGYTF.

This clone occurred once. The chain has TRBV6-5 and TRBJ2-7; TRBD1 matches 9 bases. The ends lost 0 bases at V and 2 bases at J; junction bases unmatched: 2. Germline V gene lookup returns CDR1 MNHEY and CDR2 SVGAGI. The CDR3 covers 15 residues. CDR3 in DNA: TGTGCCAGCAGTTACTCCGGGACAGGGCCCTACGAGCAGTACTTC. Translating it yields CASSYSGTGPYEQYF.

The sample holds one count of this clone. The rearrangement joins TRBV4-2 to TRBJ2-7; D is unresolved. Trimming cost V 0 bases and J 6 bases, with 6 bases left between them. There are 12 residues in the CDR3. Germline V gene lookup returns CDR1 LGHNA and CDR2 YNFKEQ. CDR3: CASSQDWAEQYF. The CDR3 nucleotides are TGTGCCAGCAGCCAAGACTGGGCCGAGCAGTACTTC.

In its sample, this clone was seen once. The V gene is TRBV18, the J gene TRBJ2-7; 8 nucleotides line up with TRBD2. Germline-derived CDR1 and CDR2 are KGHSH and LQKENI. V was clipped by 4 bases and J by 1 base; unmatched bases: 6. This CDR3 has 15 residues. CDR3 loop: CASSRGAGESYEQYF. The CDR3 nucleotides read TGTGCCAGCTCACGGGGAGCGGGAGAATCCTACGAGCAGTACTTC.

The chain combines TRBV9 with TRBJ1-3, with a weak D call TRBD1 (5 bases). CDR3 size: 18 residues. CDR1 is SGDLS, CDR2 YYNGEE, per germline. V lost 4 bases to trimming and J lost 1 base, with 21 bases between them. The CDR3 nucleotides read TGTGCCAGCAGCCCCCTTGGGGATGGGGGGAGGTCTGGAAACACCATATATTTT. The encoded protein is CASSPLGDGGRSGNTIYF. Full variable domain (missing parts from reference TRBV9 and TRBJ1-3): DSGVTQTPKHLITATGQRVTLRCSPRSGDLSVYWYQQSLDQGLQFLIQYYNGEERAKGNILERFSAQQFPDLHSELNLSSLELGDSALYFCASSPLGDGGRSGNTIYFGEGSWLTVV.